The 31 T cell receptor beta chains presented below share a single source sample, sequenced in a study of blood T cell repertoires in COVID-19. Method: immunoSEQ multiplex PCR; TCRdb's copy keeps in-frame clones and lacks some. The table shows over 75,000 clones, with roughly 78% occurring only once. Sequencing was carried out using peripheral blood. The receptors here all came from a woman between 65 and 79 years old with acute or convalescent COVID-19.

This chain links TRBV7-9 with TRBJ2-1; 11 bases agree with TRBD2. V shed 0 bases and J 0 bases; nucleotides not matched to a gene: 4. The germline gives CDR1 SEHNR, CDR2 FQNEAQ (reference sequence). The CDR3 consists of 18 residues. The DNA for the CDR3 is TGTGCCAGCAGCTTAGCGACTAGCGGGACACTCTCCTACAATGAGCAGTTCTTC. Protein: CASSLATSGTLSYNEQFF.

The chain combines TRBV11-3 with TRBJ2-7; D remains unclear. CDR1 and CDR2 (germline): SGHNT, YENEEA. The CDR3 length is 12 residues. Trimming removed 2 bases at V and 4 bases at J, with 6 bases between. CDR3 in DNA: TGTGCCAGCAGCTTAAACCAGTACGAGCAGTACTTC. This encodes CASSLNQYEQYF.

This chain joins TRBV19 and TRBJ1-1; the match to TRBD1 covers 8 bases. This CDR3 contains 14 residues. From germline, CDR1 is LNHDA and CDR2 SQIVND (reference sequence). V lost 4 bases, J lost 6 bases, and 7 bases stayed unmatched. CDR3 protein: CASSTQGQGAEAFF. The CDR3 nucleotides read TGTGCCAGTAGTACCCAAGGACAGGGCGCTGAAGCTTTCTTT. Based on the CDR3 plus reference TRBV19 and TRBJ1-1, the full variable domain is DGGITQSPKYLFRKEGQNVTLSCEQNLNHDAMYWYRQDPGQGLRLIYYSQIVNDFQKGDIAEGYSVSREKKESFPLTVTSAQKNPTAFYLCASSTQGQGAEAFFGQGTRLTVV.

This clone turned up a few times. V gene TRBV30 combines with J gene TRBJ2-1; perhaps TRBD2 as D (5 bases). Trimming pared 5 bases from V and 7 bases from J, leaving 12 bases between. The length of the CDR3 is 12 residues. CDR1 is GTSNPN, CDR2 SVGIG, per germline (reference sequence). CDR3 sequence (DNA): TGTGCCTGGTCACTTCGAGGGAATGAGCAGTTCTTC. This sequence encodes CAWSLRGNEQFF.

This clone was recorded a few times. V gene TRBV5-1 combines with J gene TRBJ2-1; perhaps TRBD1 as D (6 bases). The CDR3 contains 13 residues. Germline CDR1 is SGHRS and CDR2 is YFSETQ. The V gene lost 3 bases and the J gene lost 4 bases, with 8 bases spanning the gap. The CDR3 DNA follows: TGCGCCAGCAGCTCACAGGGATACAATGAGCAGTTCTTC. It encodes CASSSQGYNEQFF.

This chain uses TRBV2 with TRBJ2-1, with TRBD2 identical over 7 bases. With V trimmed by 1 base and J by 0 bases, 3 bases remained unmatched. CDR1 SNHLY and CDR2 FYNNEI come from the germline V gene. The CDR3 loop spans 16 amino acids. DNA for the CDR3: TGTGCCAGCAGTGAAGTGCGCGGGAGCTCCTACAATGAGCAGTTCTTC. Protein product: CASSEVRGSSYNEQFF.

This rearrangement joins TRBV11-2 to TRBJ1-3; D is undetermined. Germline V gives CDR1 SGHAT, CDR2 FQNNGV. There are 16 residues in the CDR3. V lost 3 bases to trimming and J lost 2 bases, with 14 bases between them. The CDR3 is CASSFTSGTPGNTIYF. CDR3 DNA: TGTGCCAGCAGCTTCACAAGCGGAACCCCTGGAAACACCATATATTTT.

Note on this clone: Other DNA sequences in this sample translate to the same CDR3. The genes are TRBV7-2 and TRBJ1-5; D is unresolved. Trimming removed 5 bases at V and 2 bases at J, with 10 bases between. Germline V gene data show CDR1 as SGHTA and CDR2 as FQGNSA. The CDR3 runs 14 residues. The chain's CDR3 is CASSPSGGNQPQHF. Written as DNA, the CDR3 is TGTGCCAGCAGCCCCTCCGGGGGCAATCAGCCCCAGCATTTT.

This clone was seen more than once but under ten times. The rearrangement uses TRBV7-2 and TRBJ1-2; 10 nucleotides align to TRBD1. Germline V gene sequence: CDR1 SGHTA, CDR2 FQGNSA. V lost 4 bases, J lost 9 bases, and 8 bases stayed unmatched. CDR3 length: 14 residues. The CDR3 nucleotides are TGTGCCAGCAGCTGGAGGGACAGGGGAAATAGCTACACCTTC. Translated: CASSWRDRGNSYTF.

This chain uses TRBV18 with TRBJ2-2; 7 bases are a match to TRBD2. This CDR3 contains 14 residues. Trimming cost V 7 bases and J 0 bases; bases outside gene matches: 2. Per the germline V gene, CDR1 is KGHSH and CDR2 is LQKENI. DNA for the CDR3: TGTGCCAGCTTTGCGGGAGCGAACACCGGGGAGCTGTTTTTT. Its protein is CASFAGANTGELFF.

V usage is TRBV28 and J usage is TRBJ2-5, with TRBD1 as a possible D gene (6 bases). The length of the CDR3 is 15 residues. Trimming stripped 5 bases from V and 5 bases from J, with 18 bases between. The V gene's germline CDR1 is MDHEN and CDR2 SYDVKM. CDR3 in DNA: TGTGCCAGCAGTATCCACTCGACAGGCGAGGAGACCCAGTACTTC. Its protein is CASSIHSTGEETQYF.

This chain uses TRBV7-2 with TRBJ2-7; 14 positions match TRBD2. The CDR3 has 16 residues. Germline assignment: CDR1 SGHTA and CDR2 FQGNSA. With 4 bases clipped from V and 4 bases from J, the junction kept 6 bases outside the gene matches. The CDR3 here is CASSWWTSGGNYEQYF. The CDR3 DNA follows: TGTGCCAGCAGCTGGTGGACTAGCGGGGGGAATTACGAGCAGTACTTC.

CDR3 sequence: CASSEASSKQYF. The CDR3 DNA reads TGTGCCAGCAGTGAGGCCTCCTCCAAGCAGTACTTC. This chain joins TRBV2 and TRBJ2-7; D not certain. This CDR3 is 12 amino acids long. CDR1 is SNHLY and CDR2 is FYNNEI in the germline V gene. V was trimmed by 3 bases and J by 8 bases, leaving 11 bases between them.

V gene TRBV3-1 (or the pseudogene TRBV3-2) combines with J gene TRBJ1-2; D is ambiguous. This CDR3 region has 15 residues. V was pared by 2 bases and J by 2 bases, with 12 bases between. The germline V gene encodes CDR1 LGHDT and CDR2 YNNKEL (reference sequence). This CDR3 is CASSQWSSRNYGYTF. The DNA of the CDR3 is TGTGCCAGCAGCCAATGGAGCAGTAGGAACTATGGCTACACCTTC.

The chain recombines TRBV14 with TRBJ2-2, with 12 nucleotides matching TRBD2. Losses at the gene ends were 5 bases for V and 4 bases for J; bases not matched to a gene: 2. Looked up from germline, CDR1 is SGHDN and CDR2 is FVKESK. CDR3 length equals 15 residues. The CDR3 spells CASSSSGGATGELFF. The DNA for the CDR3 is TGTGCCAGCAGCTCTAGCGGGGGGGCCACCGGGGAGCTGTTTTTT.

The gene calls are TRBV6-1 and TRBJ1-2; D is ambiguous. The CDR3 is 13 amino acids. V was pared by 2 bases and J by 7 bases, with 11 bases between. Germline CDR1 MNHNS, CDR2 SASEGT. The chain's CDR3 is CASSEQAGVGYTF. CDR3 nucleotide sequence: TGTGCCAGCAGTGAACAGGCCGGGGTTGGCTACACCTTC.

The CDR3: CASSPLSSGSLWEQYF. CDR3 bases: TGTGCCAGCAGTCCCCTCTCTAGCGGGAGTCTATGGGAGCAGTACTTC. V usage is TRBV27 and J usage is TRBJ2-7, with 10 bases that match TRBD2. The ends lost 5 bases at V and 7 bases at J; junction bases unmatched: 14. The CDR3 is 16 residues long. Germline assignment: CDR1 MNHEY and CDR2 SMNVEV (reference sequence).

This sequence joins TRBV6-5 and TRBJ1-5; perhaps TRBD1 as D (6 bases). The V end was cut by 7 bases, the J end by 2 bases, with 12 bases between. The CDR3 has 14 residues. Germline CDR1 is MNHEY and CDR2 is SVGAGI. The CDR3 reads CASIREGGNQPQHF. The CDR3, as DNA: TGTGCCAGCATCCGCGAGGGGGGCAATCAGCCCCAGCATTTT.

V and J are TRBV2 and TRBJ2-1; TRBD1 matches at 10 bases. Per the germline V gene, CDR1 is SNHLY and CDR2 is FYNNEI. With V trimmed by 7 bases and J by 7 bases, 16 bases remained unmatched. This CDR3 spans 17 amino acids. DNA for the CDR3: TGTGCCAGCAATGGTAGAAGGGGCGGACAGGGGGGGAATGAGCAGTTCTTC. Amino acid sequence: CASNGRRGGQGGNEQFF.

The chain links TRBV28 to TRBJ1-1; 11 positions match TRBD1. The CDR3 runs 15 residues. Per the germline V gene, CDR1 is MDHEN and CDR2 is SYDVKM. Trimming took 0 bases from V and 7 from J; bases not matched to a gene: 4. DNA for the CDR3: TGTGCCAGCAGTTTATGGGACAGGGGGCTTAATGAAGCTTTCTTT. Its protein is CASSLWDRGLNEAFF.

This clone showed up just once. The DNA for the CDR3 is TGTGCCAGCAGCGGGACAGCCGGTAGAAGGAGCAATCAGCCCCAGCATTTT. Its protein product is CASSGTAGRRSNQPQHF. The chain joins TRBV7-8 to TRBJ1-5; TRBD1 matches at 7 bases. Germline V CDR1 and CDR2: SGHVS, FQNEAQ. The CDR3 is 17 amino acids. Germline trimming cut 5 bases from V and 1 base from J; bases unmatched to any gene: 11.

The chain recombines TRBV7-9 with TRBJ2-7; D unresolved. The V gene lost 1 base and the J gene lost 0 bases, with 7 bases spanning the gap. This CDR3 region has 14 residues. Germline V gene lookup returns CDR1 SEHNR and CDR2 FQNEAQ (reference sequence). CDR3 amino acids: CASSLDLNSYEQYF. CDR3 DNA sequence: TGTGCCAGCAGCTTAGACTTAAACTCCTACGAGCAGTACTTC.

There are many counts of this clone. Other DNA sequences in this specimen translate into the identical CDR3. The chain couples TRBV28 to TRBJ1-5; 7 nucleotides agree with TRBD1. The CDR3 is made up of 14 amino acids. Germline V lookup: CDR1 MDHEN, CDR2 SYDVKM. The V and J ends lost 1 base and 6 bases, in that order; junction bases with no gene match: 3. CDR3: CASSLSGGGQPQHF. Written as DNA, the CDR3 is TGTGCCAGCAGTTTATCAGGGGGTGGTCAGCCCCAGCATTTT.

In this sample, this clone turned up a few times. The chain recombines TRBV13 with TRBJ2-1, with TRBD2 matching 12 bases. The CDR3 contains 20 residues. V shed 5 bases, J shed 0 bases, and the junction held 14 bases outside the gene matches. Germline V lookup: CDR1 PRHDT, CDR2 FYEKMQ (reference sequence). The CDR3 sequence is CASSRYGRTSGKSSYNEQFF. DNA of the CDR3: TGTGCCAGCAGCCGCTACGGTAGGACTAGCGGGAAAAGCTCCTACAATGAGCAGTTCTTC.

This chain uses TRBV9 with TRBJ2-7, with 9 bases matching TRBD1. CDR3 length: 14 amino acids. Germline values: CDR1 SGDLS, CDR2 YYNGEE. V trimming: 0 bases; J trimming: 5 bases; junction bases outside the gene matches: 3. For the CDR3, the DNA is TGTGCCAGCAGCGTAGTGGGACAGGGCGACGAGCAGTACTTC. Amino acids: CASSVVGQGDEQYF.

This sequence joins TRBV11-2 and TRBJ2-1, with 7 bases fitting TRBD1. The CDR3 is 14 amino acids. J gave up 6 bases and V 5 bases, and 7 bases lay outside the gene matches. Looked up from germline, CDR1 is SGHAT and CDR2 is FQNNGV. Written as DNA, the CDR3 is TGTGCCAGCAGCCTACGGGACAGAGTCAATGAGCAGTTCTTC. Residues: CASSLRDRVNEQFF. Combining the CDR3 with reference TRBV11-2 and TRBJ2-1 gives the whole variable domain EAGVAQSPRYKIIEKRQSVAFWCNPISGHATLYWYQQILGQGPKLLIQFQNNGVVDDSQLPKDRFSAERLKGVDSTLKIQPAKLEDSAVYLCASSLRDRVNEQFFGPGTRLTVL.

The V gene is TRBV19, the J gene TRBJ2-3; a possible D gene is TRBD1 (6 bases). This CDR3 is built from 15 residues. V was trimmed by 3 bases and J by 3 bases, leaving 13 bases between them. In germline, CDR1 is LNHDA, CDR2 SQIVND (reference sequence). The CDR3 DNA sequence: TGTGCCAGTAGTATCAGTAGGGGGTGGACAGATACGCAGTATTTT. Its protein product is CASSISRGWTDTQYF.

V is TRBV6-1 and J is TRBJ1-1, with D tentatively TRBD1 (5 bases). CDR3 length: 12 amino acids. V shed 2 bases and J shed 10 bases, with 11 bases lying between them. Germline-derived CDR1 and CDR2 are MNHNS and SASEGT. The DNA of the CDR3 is TGTGCCAGCAGTGAAAGGGGCTCGGTAGCTTTCTTT. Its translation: CASSERGSVAFF.

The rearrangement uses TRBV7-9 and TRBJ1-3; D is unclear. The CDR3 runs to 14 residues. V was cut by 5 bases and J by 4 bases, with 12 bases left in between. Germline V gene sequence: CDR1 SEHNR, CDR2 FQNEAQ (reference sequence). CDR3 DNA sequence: TGTGCCAGCAGCGAGAGGACTGAGGGAAACACCATATATTTT. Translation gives CASSERTEGNTIYF.

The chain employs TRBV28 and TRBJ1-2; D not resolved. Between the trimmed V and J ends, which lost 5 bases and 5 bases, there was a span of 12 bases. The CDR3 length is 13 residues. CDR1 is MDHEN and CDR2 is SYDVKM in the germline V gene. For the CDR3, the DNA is TGTGCCAGCAGTCCCCCCCACGGTTATGGCTACACCTTC. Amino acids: CASSPPHGYGYTF.

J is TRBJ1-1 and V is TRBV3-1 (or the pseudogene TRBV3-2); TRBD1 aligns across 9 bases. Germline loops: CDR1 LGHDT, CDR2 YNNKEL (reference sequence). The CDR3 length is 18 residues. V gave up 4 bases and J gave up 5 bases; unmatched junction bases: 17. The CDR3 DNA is TGTGCCAGCAGCCGAGGGACAGGGATTATAGGAGAAGGTACTGAAGCTTTCTTT. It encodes CASSRGTGIIGEGTEAFF.